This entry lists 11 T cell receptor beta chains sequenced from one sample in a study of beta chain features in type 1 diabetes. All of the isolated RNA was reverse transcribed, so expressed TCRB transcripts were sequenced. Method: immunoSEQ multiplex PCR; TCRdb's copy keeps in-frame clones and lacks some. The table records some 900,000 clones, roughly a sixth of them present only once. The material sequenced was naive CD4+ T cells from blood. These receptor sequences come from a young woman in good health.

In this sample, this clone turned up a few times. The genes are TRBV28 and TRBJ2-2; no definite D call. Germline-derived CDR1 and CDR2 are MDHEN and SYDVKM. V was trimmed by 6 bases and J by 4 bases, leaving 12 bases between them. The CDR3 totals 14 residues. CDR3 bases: TGTGCCAGCAGCTCAAACTCTTTCACCGGGGAGCTGTTTTTT. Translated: CASSSNSFTGELFF.

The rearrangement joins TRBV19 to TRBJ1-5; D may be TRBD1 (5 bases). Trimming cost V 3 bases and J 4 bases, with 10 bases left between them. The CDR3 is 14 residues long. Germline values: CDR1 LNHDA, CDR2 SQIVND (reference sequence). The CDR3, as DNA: TGTGCCAGTAGTATTGGGGCAGTTAATCAGCCCCAGCATTTT. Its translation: CASSIGAVNQPQHF. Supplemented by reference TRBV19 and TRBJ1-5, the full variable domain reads DGGITQSPKYLFRKEGQNVTLSCEQNLNHDAMYWYRQDPGQGLRLIYYSQIVNDFQKGDIAEGYSVSREKKESFPLTVTSAQKNPTAFYLCASSIGAVNQPQHFGDGTRLSIL.

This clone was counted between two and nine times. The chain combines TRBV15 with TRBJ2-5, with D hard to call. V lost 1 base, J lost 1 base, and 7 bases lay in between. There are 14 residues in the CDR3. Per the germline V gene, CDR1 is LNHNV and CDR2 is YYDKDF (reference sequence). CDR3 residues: CATSRGPTQETQYF. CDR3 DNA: TGTGCCACCAGCAGAGGACCCACCCAAGAGACCCAGTACTTC.

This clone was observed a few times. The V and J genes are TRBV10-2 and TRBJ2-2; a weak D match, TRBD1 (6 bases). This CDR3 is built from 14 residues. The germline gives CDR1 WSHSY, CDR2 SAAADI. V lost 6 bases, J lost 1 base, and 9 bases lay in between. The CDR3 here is CASRKTGNTGELFF. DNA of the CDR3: TGCGCCAGCAGAAAGACAGGGAACACCGGGGAGCTGTTTTTT.

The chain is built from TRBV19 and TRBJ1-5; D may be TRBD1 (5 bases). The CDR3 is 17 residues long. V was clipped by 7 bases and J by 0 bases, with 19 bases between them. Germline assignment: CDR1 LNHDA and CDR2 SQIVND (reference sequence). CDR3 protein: CASNPRRGRPSNQPQHF. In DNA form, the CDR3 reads TGTGCCAGTAATCCTCGGAGGGGCCGACCTAGCAATCAGCCCCAGCATTTT.

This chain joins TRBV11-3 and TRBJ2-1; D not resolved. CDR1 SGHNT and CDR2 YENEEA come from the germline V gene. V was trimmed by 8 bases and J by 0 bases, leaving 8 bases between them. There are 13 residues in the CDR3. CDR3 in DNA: TGTGCCAGCGCCCCGAGCTCCTACAATGAGCAGTTCTTC. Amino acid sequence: CASAPSSYNEQFF.

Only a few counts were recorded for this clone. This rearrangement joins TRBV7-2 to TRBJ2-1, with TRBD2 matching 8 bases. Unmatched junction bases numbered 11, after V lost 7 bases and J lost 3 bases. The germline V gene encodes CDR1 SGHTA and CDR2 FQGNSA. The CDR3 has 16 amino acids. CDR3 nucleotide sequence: TGTGCCAGCAACTCCATAGCGGGACGACTCTACAATGAGCAGTTCTTC. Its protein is CASNSIAGRLYNEQFF.

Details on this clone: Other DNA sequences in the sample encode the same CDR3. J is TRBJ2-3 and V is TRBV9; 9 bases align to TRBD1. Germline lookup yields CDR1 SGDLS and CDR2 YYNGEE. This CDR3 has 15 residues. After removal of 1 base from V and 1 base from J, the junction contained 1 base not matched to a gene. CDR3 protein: CASSVRTGGTDTQYF. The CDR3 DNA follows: TGTGCCAGCAGCGTACGGACAGGGGGCACAGATACGCAGTATTTT.

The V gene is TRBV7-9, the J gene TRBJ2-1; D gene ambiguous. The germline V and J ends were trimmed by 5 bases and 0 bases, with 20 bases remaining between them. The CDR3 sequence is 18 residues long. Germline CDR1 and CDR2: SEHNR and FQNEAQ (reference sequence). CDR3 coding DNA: TGTGCCAGCAGCCCTAGGGCTCGCTCGCCCTACTCCTACAATGAGCAGTTCTTC. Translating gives CASSPRARSPYSYNEQFF.

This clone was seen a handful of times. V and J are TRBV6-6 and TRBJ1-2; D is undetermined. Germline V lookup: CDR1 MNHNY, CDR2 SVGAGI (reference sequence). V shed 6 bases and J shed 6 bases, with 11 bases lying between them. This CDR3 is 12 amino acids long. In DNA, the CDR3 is TGTGCCAGCAGGGACGAGGCGAATGGCTACACCTTC. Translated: CASRDEANGYTF.

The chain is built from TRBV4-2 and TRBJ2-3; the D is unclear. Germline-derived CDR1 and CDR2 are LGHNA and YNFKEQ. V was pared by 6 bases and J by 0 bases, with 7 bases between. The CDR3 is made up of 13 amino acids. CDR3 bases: TGTGCCAGCAGTTCGGCTAGCACAGATACGCAGTATTTT. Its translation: CASSSASTDTQYF.